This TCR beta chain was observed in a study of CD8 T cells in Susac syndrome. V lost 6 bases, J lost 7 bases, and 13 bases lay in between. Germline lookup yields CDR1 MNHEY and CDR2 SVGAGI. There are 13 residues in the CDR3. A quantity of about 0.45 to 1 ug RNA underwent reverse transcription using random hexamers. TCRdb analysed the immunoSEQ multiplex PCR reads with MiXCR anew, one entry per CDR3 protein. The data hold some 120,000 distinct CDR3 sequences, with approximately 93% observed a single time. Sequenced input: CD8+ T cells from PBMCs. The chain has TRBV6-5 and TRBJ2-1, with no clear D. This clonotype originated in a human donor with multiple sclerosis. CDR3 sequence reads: CASRGSRFNEQFF. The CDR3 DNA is TGTGCCAGCAGGGGTAGTCGGTTTAATGAGCAGTTCTTC.